This TCR beta chain was profiled in a study of regulatory T cells in long-lasting Graves disease. Study context: Prior antithyroid drug treatment in newly diagnosed Graves' patients lasted under 3 months.

The study's findings and limits: Favored gene segments in persistent disease were TRBV28, TRBJ1-2 and TRBJ2-5.

Construction of the TCR beta libraries employed iRepertoire HTBI primers in conjunction with Arm-PCR of CDR3 regions. TCRdb redid the calling of the multiplex PCR reads with MiXCR, one entry per CDR3 protein. The sample lists a few hundred thousand distinct CDR3 sequences; roughly a sixth were seen once. The CDR3 totals 15 residues. V was trimmed by 5 bases and J by 2 bases, leaving 12 bases between them. The V gene's germline CDR1 is SNHLY and CDR2 FYNNEI. This clonotype was observed a few times. Its cognate antigen is unknown. As for time point: newly diagnosed GD, antithyroid drugs for less than 3 months. PBMC RNA served as the TCR library source. A further study also used this sample, focusing on T cells in Graves' hyperthyroidism and ophthalmopathy. This second study says: Expanded thyroid clonotypes (above 0.001) were mostly also found in blood.

The chain links TRBV2 to TRBJ2-2, with D perhaps TRBD1 (6 bases). The receptor was isolated from a man aged 35 to 55 with Graves disease. The source was peripheral blood mononuclear cells (PBMCs), collected at new diagnosis, from a patient treated with antithyroid drugs. The CDR3 DNA reads TGTGCCAGCAGTACAAGGACAGATAACACCGGGGAGCTGTTTTTT. The encoded protein is CASSTRTDNTGELFF.